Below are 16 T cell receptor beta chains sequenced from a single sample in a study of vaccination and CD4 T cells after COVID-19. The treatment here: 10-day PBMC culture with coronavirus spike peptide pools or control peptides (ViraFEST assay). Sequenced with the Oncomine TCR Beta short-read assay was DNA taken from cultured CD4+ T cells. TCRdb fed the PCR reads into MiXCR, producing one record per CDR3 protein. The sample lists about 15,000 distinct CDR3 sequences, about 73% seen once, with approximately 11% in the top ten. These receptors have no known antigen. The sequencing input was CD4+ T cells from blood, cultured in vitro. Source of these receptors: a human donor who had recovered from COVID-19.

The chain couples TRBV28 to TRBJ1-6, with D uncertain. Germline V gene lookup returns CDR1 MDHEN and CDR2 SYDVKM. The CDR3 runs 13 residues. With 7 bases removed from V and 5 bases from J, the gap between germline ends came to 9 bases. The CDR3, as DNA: TGTGCCAGCACCAGGAACGATAATTCACCCCTCCACTTT. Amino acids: CASTRNDNSPLHF.

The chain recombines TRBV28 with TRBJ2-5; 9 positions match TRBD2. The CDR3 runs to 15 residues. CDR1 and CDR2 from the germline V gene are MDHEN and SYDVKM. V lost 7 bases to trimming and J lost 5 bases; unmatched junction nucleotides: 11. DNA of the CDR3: TGTGCCAGCAATCCTAGCGGGAACCCTCTGGAGACCCAGTACTTC. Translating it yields CASNPSGNPLETQYF.

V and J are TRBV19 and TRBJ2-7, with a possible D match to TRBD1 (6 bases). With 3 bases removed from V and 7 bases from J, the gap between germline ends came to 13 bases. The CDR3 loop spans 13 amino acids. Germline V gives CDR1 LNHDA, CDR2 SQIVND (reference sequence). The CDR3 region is CASSISGVGEQYF. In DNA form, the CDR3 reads TGTGCCAGTAGTATTTCAGGGGTTGGGGAGCAGTACTTC.

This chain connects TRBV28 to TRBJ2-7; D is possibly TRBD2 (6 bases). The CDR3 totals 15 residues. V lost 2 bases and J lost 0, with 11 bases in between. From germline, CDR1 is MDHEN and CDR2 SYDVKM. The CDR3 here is CASSLGGYPSYEQYF. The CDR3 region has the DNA TGTGCCAGCAGTTTAGGGGGGTACCCCTCCTACGAGCAGTACTTC. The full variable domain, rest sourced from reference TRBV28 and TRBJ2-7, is DVKVTQSSRYLVKRTGEKVFLECVQDMDHENMFWYRQDPGLGLRLIYFSYDVKMKEKGDIPEGYSVSREKKERFSLILESASTNQTSMYLCASSLGGYPSYEQYFGPGTRLTVT.

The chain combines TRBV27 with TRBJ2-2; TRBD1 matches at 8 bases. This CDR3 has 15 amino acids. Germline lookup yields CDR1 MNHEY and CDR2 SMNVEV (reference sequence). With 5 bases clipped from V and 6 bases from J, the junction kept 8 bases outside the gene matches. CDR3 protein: CASSSQGAIAGELFF. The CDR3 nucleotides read TGTGCCAGCAGTAGCCAGGGGGCAATAGCCGGGGAGCTGTTTTTT.

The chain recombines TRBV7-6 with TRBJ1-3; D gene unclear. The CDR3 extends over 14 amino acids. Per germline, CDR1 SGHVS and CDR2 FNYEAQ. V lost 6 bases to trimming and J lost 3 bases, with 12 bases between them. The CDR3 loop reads CASSPTGLGNTIYF. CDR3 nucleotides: TGTGCCAGCAGTCCTACGGGTCTTGGAAACACCATATATTTT.

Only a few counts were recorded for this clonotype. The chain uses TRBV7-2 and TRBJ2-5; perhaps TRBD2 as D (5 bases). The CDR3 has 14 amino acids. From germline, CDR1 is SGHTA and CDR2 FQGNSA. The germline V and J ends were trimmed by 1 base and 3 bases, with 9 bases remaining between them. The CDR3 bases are TGTGCCAGCAGCTTAGGTAGCGTAAAAGAGACCCAGTACTTC. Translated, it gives CASSLGSVKETQYF.

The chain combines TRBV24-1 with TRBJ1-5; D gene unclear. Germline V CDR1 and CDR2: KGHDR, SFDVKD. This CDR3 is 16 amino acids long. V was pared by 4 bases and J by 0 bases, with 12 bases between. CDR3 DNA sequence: TGTGCCACCAGTGACGCCACCCGGGGTAGCAATCAGCCCCAGCATTTT. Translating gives CATSDATRGSNQPQHF.

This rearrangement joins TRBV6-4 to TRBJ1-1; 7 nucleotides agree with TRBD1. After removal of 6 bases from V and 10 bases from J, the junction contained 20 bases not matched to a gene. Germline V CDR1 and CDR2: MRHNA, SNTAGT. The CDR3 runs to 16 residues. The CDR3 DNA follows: TGTGCCAGCAGCCCCTCCGTCGTACCGGACAGGACAGTAGCTTTCTTT. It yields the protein CASSPSVVPDRTVAFF.

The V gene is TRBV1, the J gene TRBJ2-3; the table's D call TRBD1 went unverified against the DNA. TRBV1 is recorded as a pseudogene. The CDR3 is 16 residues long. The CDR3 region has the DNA TGCACCAGCAGCCAAGTGGGCGGTCCCGCCACAGATACGCAGTATTTT. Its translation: CTSSQVGGPATDTQYF.

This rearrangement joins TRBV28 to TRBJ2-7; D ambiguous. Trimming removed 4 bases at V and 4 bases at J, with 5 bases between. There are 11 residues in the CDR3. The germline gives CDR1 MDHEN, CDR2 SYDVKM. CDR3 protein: CASSYSYEQYF. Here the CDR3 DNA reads TGTGCCAGCAGTTATTCGTACGAGCAGTACTTC. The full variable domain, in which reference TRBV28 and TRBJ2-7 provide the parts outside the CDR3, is DVKVTQSSRYLVKRTGEKVFLECVQDMDHENMFWYRQDPGLGLRLIYFSYDVKMKEKGDIPEGYSVSREKKERFSLILESASTNQTSMYLCASSYSYEQYFGPGTRLTVT.

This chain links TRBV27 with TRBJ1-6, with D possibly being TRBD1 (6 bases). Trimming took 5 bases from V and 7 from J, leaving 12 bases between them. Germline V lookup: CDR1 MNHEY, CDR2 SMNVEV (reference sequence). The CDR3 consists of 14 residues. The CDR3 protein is CASSTWTVNSPLHF. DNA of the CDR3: TGTGCCAGCAGTACCTGGACAGTAAATTCACCCCTCCACTTT.

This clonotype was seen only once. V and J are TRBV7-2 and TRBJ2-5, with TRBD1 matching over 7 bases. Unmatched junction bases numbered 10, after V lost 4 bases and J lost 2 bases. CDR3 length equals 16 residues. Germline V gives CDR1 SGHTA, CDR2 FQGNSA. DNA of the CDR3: TGTGCCAGCAGCTACCCGACAGGGCGGGTACAAGAGACCCAGTACTTC. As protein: CASSYPTGRVQETQYF.

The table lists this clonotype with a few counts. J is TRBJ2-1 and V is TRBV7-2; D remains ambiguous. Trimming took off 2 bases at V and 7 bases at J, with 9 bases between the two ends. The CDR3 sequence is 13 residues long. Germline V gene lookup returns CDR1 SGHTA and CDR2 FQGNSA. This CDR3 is CASSLLYANEQFF. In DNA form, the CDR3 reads TGTGCCAGCAGCTTACTGTATGCGAATGAGCAGTTCTTC.

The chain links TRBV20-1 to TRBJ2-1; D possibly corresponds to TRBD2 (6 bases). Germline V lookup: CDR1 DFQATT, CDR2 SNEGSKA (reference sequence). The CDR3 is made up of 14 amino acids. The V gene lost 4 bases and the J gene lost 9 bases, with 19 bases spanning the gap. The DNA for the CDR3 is TGCAGTGCTAATACGGGAGCGGAATTTGCTGAGCAGTTCTTC. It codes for CSANTGAEFAEQFF.

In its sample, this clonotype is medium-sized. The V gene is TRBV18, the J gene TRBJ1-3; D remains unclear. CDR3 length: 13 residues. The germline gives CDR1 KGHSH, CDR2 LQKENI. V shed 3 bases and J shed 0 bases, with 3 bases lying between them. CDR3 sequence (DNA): TGTGCCAGCTCACCGGGCTCTGGAAACACCATATATTTT. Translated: CASSPGSGNTIYF. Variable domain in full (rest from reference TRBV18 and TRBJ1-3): NAGVMQNPRHLVRRRGQEARLRCSPMKGHSHVYWYRQLPEEGLKFMVYLQKENIIDESGMPKERFSAEFPKEGPSILRIQQVVRGDSAAYFCASSPGSGNTIYFGEGSWLTVV.